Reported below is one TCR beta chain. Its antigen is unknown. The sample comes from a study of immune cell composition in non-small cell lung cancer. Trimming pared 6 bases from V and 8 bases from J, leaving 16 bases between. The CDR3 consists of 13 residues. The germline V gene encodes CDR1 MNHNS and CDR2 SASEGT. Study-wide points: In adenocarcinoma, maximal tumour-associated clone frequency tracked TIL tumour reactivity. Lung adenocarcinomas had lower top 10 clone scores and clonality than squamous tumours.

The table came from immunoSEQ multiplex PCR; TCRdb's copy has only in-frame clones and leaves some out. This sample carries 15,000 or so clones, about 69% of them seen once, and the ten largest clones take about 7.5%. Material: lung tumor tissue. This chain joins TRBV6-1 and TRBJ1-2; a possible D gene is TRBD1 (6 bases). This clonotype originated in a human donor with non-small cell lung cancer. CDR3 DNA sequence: TGTGCCAGCAGCGATACAGGGTCCCCGGGCTACACCTTC. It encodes CASSDTGSPGYTF.